The 30 T cell receptor beta chains below come from one sample, sequenced in a study of CD8+ T cells in alopecia areata. Stated treatment: oral pan-JAK inhibitor, 5-10 mg twice daily. Extracted RNA was reverse transcribed into cDNA, the sequencing template. Repertoires were generated with immunoSEQ multiplex PCR, while TCRdb's copy carries only in-frame clones and drops some. The table lists 180,000 or so clones, 40% to 65% of them singletons. The material sequenced was CD8+ T cells sorted from blood, taken between weeks 51 and 54, from a patient treated with tofacitinib. All receptors come from a human donor with alopecia areata.

The rearrangement uses TRBV6-1 and TRBJ2-4; D remains unclear. V lost 1 base and J lost 6, with 4 bases in between. This CDR3 has 12 residues. CDR1 is MNHNS and CDR2 is SASEGT in the germline V gene. Here the CDR3 reads CASSEGGNIQYF. CDR3 coding DNA: TGTGCCAGCAGTGAAGGAGGAAACATTCAGTACTTC.

The V and J genes are TRBV10-2 and TRBJ1-6; weak D call: TRBD1 (6 bases). The germline CDR1 and CDR2 sequences are WSHSY and SAAADI. V was shortened by 4 bases and J by 8 bases, with 18 bases between the two germline ends. This CDR3 region has 16 residues. The CDR3 coding sequence is TGCGCCAGCAGTGGTCTACAGGGAACGGTTGATTCACCCCTCCACTTT. Protein sequence: CASSGLQGTVDSPLHF.

The rearrangement uses TRBV30 and TRBJ1-2, with 10 positions matching TRBD1. V dropped 7 bases and J dropped 14; count of bases not matched to a gene: 7. The CDR3 has 10 residues. Germline CDR1 reads GTSNPN; CDR2 reads SVGIG (reference sequence). This chain's CDR3 is CASRGQGNTF. CDR3 coding DNA: TGTGCCTCCCGGGGACAGGGGAATACCTTC.

The chain recombines TRBV2 with TRBJ2-7, with D unresolved. Trimming stripped 1 base from V and 3 bases from J, with 10 bases between. Per the germline V gene, CDR1 is SNHLY and CDR2 is FYNNEI. The CDR3 has 14 amino acids. This chain's CDR3 is CASSEGGRVYEQYF. The CDR3 bases are TGTGCCAGCAGTGAAGGAGGAAGAGTCTACGAGCAGTACTTC.

Regarding this clone: The likely explanation is a read error, given a far larger clone one base away. This chain's CDR3 is CASSQDTQGYEQYF. The CDR3 DNA is TGCGCCAGCAGCCAAGATACCCAGGGCTACGAGCAGTACTTC. The chain couples TRBV7-8 to TRBJ2-7; tentatively, D is TRBD1 (5 bases). The CDR3 covers 14 residues. Germline assignment: CDR1 SGHVS and CDR2 FQNEAQ.

The chain recombines TRBV7-9 with TRBJ2-1; a possible D gene is TRBD2 (5 bases). Germline V gene sequence: CDR1 SEHNR, CDR2 FQNEAQ (reference sequence). This CDR3 is 13 amino acids long. V was cut by 6 bases and J by 6 bases, with 12 bases left in between. As DNA, the CDR3 is TGTGCCAGCAGGAAGGACTTATCCAATGAGCAGTTCTTC. It specifies CASRKDLSNEQFF.

The chain couples TRBV14 to TRBJ2-7; D unresolved. Germline V gives CDR1 SGHDN, CDR2 FVKESK. Deletions cut 1 base from V and 3 bases from J, with 7 bases between. The CDR3 sequence is 13 residues long. The CDR3 loop reads CASSQVMDYEQYF. The CDR3, as DNA: TGTGCCAGCAGCCAAGTTATGGACTACGAGCAGTACTTC.

The chain uses TRBV29-1 and TRBJ2-2; possible D gene TRBD1, 6 bases. V lost 7 bases to trimming and J lost 1 base, with 10 bases between them. Per the germline V gene, CDR1 is SQVTM and CDR2 is ANQGSEA. This CDR3 region has 13 residues. CDR3 sequence (DNA): TGCAGCGCTAGGGGGTTGAACACCGGGGAGCTGTTTTTT. Translation gives CSARGLNTGELFF.

For the CDR3, the DNA is TGTGCCAGCAGCTCAGGGAATCAAGAGACCCAGTACTTC. Amino acids: CASSSGNQETQYF. This chain uses TRBV7-9 with TRBJ2-5; D is perhaps TRBD1 (5 bases). The CDR3 is made up of 13 amino acids. In germline, CDR1 is SEHNR, CDR2 FQNEAQ (reference sequence). Trimming removed 4 bases from V and 2 bases from J, with 8 bases in between.

This clone has only a few counts. This rearrangement joins TRBV29-1 to TRBJ1-2, with D perhaps TRBD1 (6 bases). V lost 0 bases and J 3 bases, leaving 14 bases between the germline ends. This CDR3 is built from 15 residues. In germline, CDR1 is SQVTM, CDR2 ANQGSEA. CDR3 loop: CSVEDPDRSYYGYTF. The CDR3 region has the DNA TGCAGCGTTGAAGATCCCGACAGGTCTTACTATGGCTACACCTTC.

The CDR3 region is CASSLTGGNQPQHF. The CDR3 coding sequence is TGTGCCAGCAGTTTAACAGGGGGCAATCAGCCCCAGCATTTT. J is TRBJ1-5 and V is TRBV27; TRBD1 agrees at 7 bases. CDR1 and CDR2 from the germline V gene are MNHEY and SMNVEV (reference sequence). The CDR3 length is 14 residues. With 2 bases clipped from V and 2 bases from J, the junction kept 0 bases outside the gene matches.

The CDR3 region is CASSKTRGETQYF. CDR3 coding DNA: TGTGCCAGCAGCAAAACGAGGGGAGAGACCCAGTACTTC. This chain links TRBV11-2 with TRBJ2-5; D assignment may be TRBD1 or TRBD2 (5 bases each). Germline CDR1 SGHAT, CDR2 FQNNGV. V lost 5 bases and J lost 4, with 11 bases in between. This CDR3 is 13 amino acids long.

This clone was picked up a small number of times. The gene calls are TRBV7-9 and TRBJ2-7; D is possibly TRBD2 (6 bases). Between the trimmed V and J ends, which lost 4 bases and 2 bases, there was a span of 6 bases. CDR1 is SEHNR, CDR2 FQNEAQ, per germline (reference sequence). The CDR3 extends over 12 amino acids. CDR3 in amino acids: CASSSGAYEQYF. The CDR3, as DNA: TGTGCCAGCAGCTCGGGAGCCTACGAGCAGTACTTC.

There are a few counts of this clone. This chain connects TRBV6-5 to TRBJ2-7, with D unclear. Germline CDR1 and CDR2: MNHEY and SVGAGI. This CDR3 has 13 residues. V was clipped by 8 bases and J by 1 base, with 12 bases between them. The CDR3 sequence is CASGVLGSYEQYF. CDR3 coding DNA: TGTGCCAGCGGGGTTCTCGGGTCCTACGAGCAGTACTTC.

V is TRBV5-1 and J is TRBJ1-5, with D maybe TRBD1 (5 bases). Germline lookup yields CDR1 SGHRS and CDR2 YFSETQ. Trimming took 3 bases from V and 3 from J, leaving 13 bases between them. The CDR3 is made up of 15 amino acids. Here the CDR3 DNA reads TGCGCCAGCAGCTCGCTCGGGGCGGTCAATCAGCCCCAGCATTTT. As protein: CASSSLGAVNQPQHF.

The chain links TRBV7-3 to TRBJ1-1; TRBD1 matches 7 bases. CDR1 and CDR2 (germline): SGHTA, FQGTGA. V was pared by 4 bases and J by 8 bases, with 13 bases of the junction left unmatched. This CDR3 spans 15 amino acids. Here the CDR3 reads CASSSGVTQGEEAFF. CDR3 DNA: TGTGCCAGCAGCTCAGGGGTTACGCAGGGGGAGGAAGCTTTCTTT.

V gene TRBV15 combines with J gene TRBJ2-2; 7 nucleotides line up with TRBD2. This CDR3 comprises 16 residues. The V segment lost 0 bases and the J segment 5 bases; nucleotides outside the gene matches: 6. Germline V gene data show CDR1 as LNHNV and CDR2 as YYDKDF (reference sequence). In nucleotides, the CDR3 is TGTGCCACCAGCAGAGATCTGGCGGGGGTGACCGGGGAGCTGTTTTTT. This translates into CATSRDLAGVTGELFF.

The chain has TRBV19 and TRBJ2-7; D remains ambiguous. The CDR3 loop spans 13 amino acids. Germline V gives CDR1 LNHDA, CDR2 SQIVND (reference sequence). Between the trimmed V and J ends, which lost 3 bases and 0 bases, there was a span of 6 bases. The CDR3 sequence is CASSMGNSYEQYF. The DNA of the CDR3 is TGTGCCAGTAGTATGGGCAACTCCTACGAGCAGTACTTC.

This clone was recorded a few times. This chain joins TRBV4-3 and TRBJ1-1, with TRBD1 matching 7 bases. The germline V gene encodes CDR1 LGHNA and CDR2 YSLEER. J was trimmed by 0 bases and V by 4 bases; bases with no gene match: 8. CDR3 length: 16 amino acids. CDR3 nucleotides: TGCGCCAGCAGCCTCGTTACGGGACAGATGAACACTGAAGCTTTCTTT. It is translated as CASSLVTGQMNTEAFF.

The chain links TRBV30 to TRBJ1-1, with D possibly being TRBD1 (5 bases). V was cut by 7 bases and J by 3 bases, with 12 bases left in between. The CDR3 consists of 12 residues. Germline CDR1 GTSNPN, CDR2 SVGIG (reference sequence). The CDR3 region is CALTGGYTEAFF. CDR3 in DNA: TGTGCCTTGACCGGGGGTTACACTGAAGCTTTCTTT.

The chain has TRBV6-5 and TRBJ2-3; TRBD2 aligns across 10 bases. With V trimmed by 7 bases and J by 3 bases, 7 bases remained unmatched. This CDR3 comprises 15 residues. Germline loops: CDR1 MNHEY, CDR2 SVGAGI. In nucleotides, the CDR3 is TGTGCCAGCAAGAGCGGGGGGGCGGGAACAGATACGCAGTATTTT. This sequence encodes CASKSGGAGTDTQYF.

There are a few counts of this clone. The V gene is TRBV5-5, the J gene TRBJ1-6, with D possibly matching TRBD1 (5 bases). Per the germline V gene, CDR1 is SGHKS and CDR2 is YYEKEE (reference sequence). Trimming stripped 4 bases from V and 3 bases from J, with 14 bases between. CDR3 length: 16 amino acids. Here the CDR3 reads CASSGAREFYNSPLHF. In nucleotides, the CDR3 is TGTGCCAGCAGCGGGGCCAGGGAGTTCTATAATTCACCCCTCCACTTT.

The chain is built from TRBV7-2 and TRBJ2-7; 8 positions agree with TRBD2. In germline, CDR1 is SGHTA, CDR2 FQGNSA. The CDR3 has 15 residues. V trimming: 3 bases; J trimming: 0 bases; junction bases outside the gene matches: 4. CDR3: CASSFAGGNSYEQYF. The CDR3 coding sequence is TGTGCCAGCAGCTTCGCGGGGGGTAACTCCTACGAGCAGTACTTC.

The chain recombines TRBV29-1 with TRBJ2-5; 7 nucleotides match TRBD1. With 1 base clipped from V and 0 bases from J, the junction kept 8 bases outside the gene matches. The CDR3 loop spans 16 amino acids. Germline assignment: CDR1 SQVTM and CDR2 ANQGSEA. CDR3 residues: CSVEGWRQGHQETQYF. The CDR3 nucleotides read TGCAGCGTTGAAGGGTGGAGACAGGGACACCAAGAGACCCAGTACTTC.

The rearrangement links TRBV7-9 to TRBJ2-3; maybe TRBD2 (7 bases). V was pared by 4 bases and J by 1 base, with 15 bases between. The CDR3 is 16 amino acids. Germline V gives CDR1 SEHNR, CDR2 FQNEAQ (reference sequence). CDR3 in amino acids: CASSSATGGGTDTQYF. CDR3 DNA: TGTGCCAGCAGCTCCGCGACGGGGGGCGGCACAGATACGCAGTATTTT. The variable domain in full, with the rest retrieved from reference TRBV7-9 and TRBJ2-3, is DTGVSQNPRHKITKRGQNVTFRCDPISEHNRLYWYRQTLGQGPEFLTYFQNEAQLEKSRLLSDRFSAERPKGSFSTLEIQRTEQGDSAMYLCASSSATGGGTDTQYFGPGTRLTVL.

The chain links TRBV7-9 to TRBJ2-7; D is uncertain. The CDR3 runs to 13 residues. Per the germline V gene, CDR1 is SEHNR and CDR2 is FQNEAQ (reference sequence). Deletions cut 3 bases from V and 5 bases from J, with 11 bases between. CDR3 coding DNA: TGTGCCAGCAGCTTCGGCAGCTACCACGAGCAGTACTTC. It specifies CASSFGSYHEQYF.

The CDR3 sequence is CASSEATGTNSPLHF. The CDR3 bases are TGTGCCAGCAGTGAAGCCACTGGGACAAATTCACCCCTCCACTTT. The chain links TRBV25-1 to TRBJ1-6; D perhaps matches TRBD1 (6 bases). Between the trimmed V and J ends, which lost 2 bases and 7 bases, there was a span of 12 bases. The CDR3 runs 15 residues. The germline gives CDR1 MGHDK, CDR2 SYGVNS.

This CDR3 reads CASSRIPGTGITEAFF. CDR3 sequence (DNA): TGTGCCAGCAGCCGTATTCCCGGGACAGGGATCACTGAAGCTTTCTTT. The gene calls are TRBV7-9 and TRBJ1-1; 9 bases match TRBD1. CDR1 and CDR2 (germline): SEHNR, FQNEAQ (reference sequence). Trimming cost V 5 bases and J 4 bases; bases outside gene matches: 11. The CDR3 covers 16 residues. The full variable domain, with the rest looked up from reference TRBV7-9 and TRBJ1-1, is DTGVSQNPRHKITKRGQNVTFRCDPISEHNRLYWYRQTLGQGPEFLTYFQNEAQLEKSRLLSDRFSAERPKGSFSTLEIQRTEQGDSAMYLCASSRIPGTGITEAFFGQGTRLTVV.

The sample holds a few counts of this clone. Written as DNA, the CDR3 is TGTGCCAGCAGTCCGGGACAGGGGATGGTCACTGAAGCTTTCTTT. It encodes CASSPGQGMVTEAFF. The chain is built from TRBV27 and TRBJ1-1, with 10 bases fitting TRBD1. J lost 4 bases, V lost 5 bases, and 7 bases had no gene match. Per germline, CDR1 MNHEY and CDR2 SMNVEV (reference sequence). This CDR3 is built from 15 residues.

The chain links TRBV7-9 to TRBJ2-7, with TRBD1 identical over 11 bases. There are 13 residues in the CDR3. The germline V gene encodes CDR1 SEHNR and CDR2 FQNEAQ (reference sequence). The V and J ends lost 3 bases and 6 bases, in that order; junction bases with no gene match: 1. CDR3 region: CASSLGQGGEQYF. CDR3 sequence (DNA): TGTGCCAGCAGCTTGGGACAGGGGGGCGAGCAGTACTTC.